These 20 T cell receptor beta chains were all obtained from the same sample, sequenced in a study of T-cell reconstitution after alpha-beta-depleted transplantation in children. Overall study findings and caveats: Newly generated T cells supplied most T-cell counts and diversity one year post-transplant.

Antigens for these TCRs are unknown. As it was prepared, the TCRbeta library received unique molecular identifiers. TCRdb reanalysed the PCR reads using MiXCR and keeps one entry per CDR3 protein. Of around 270,000 distinct CDR3 sequences listed, nearly 8% are singletons. The source was peripheral blood, collected 360 days after TCRalphabeta/CD19-depleted stem cell transplant. The source of these receptors is a female patient younger than 10 who had a stem cell transplant for Fanconi anemia, so the T cells may come from the graft donor.

DNA of the CDR3: TGCAGTGCTAGGCGGGACAGGGCTCGCTACGAGCAGTACTTC. It specifies CSARRDRARYEQYF. The gene calls are TRBV20-1 and TRBJ2-7, with 9 bases lining up with TRBD1. CDR1 and CDR2 (germline): DFQATT, SNEGSKA (reference sequence). After removal of 3 bases from V and 3 bases from J, the junction contained 6 bases not matched to a gene. The CDR3 spans 14 residues.

In its sample, this clonotype was seen many times. The J gene is TRBJ1-1, the V gene TRBV29-1; a weak D match, TRBD1 (5 bases). Trimming left V 2 bases short and J 3 bases short, with 13 bases between. The CDR3 spans 14 residues. Germline V gives CDR1 SQVTM, CDR2 ANQGSEA. CDR3 loop: CSVERTTVDTEAFF. The CDR3 DNA is TGCAGCGTTGAACGTACGACAGTGGACACTGAAGCTTTCTTT.

This clonotype came up a few times. The chain combines TRBV3-1 with TRBJ1-2, with TRBD1 matching 8 bases. V shed 8 bases and J 6 bases; nucleotides not matched to a gene: 8. This CDR3 comprises 13 residues. The germline gives CDR1 LGHDT, CDR2 YNNKEL (reference sequence). CDR3 nucleotides: TGTGCCAGCTGTGACAGGGGTTGGGATGGCTACACCTTC. This sequence encodes CASCDRGWDGYTF.

The chain uses TRBV6-1 and TRBJ2-4, with 10 bases identical to TRBD1. The germline V gene encodes CDR1 MNHNS and CDR2 SASEGT. V lost 5 bases to trimming and J lost 2 bases; unmatched junction nucleotides: 6. The CDR3 contains 16 residues. CDR3 coding DNA: TGTGCCAGCAGTCCGACAGGGGGCGCTCCCAAAAACATTCAGTACTTC. Encoded protein: CASSPTGGAPKNIQYF.

This clonotype has ten or more counts. The rearrangement links TRBV12-3 or TRBV12-4 to TRBJ2-7, with 9 positions matching TRBD1. The CDR3 is 14 amino acids. V gave up 5 bases and J gave up 3 bases; unmatched junction bases: 5. The CDR3 DNA reads as TGTGCCAGCAGTCGGACAGGGGAATTCTACGAGCAGTACTTC. Residues: CASSRTGEFYEQYF.

This clonotype was seen ten or more times. The chain combines TRBV12-5 with TRBJ1-1, with TRBD1 matching over 7 bases. Per the germline V gene, CDR1 is LGHNT and CDR2 is FRNRAP. This CDR3 has 16 residues. The V and J ends lost 2 bases and 3 bases, in that order; junction bases with no gene match: 9. This chain's CDR3 is CASGLRTTGAHTEAFF. CDR3 DNA: TGTGCTAGTGGTTTGAGGACAACAGGGGCCCACACTGAAGCTTTCTTT.

The V gene is TRBV5-5, the J gene TRBJ2-5, with 10 bases aligning to TRBD1. V trimming: 5 bases; J trimming: 4 bases; junction bases outside the gene matches: 5. The CDR3 covers 14 residues. Looked up from germline, CDR1 is SGHKS and CDR2 is YYEKEE (reference sequence). The CDR3: CASSRDRGLETQYF. CDR3 bases: TGTGCCAGCAGTCGCGACAGGGGGCTAGAGACCCAGTACTTC.

This clonotype was observed at least ten times. The genes are TRBV5-1 and TRBJ2-3, with 8 bases that match TRBD1. This CDR3 spans 16 amino acids. Per the germline V gene, CDR1 is SGHRS and CDR2 is YFSETQ. V was clipped by 3 bases and J by 1 base; unmatched bases: 7. This CDR3 is CASSSWTGRGTDTQYF. The DNA of the CDR3 is TGCGCCAGCAGCTCCTGGACAGGGCGGGGCACAGATACGCAGTATTTT.

This clonotype came up a few times. The chain employs TRBV11-2 and TRBJ2-1; TRBD2 matches at 7 bases. The CDR3 runs 15 residues. J lost 7 bases, V lost 5 bases, and 11 bases had no gene match. CDR1 and CDR2 (germline): SGHAT, FQNNGV. CDR3 loop: CASSPGLYPGNEQFF. Here the CDR3 DNA reads TGTGCCAGCAGCCCGGGACTATATCCCGGTAATGAGCAGTTCTTC.

This clonotype was picked up many times. J is TRBJ1-1 and V is TRBV7-2, with D uncertain. The CDR3 covers 14 residues. In germline, CDR1 is SGHTA, CDR2 FQGNSA. The ends were cut back, 7 bases at V and 1 base at J, with 13 bases in the middle. CDR3 region: CASTFLDKNTEAFF. DNA for the CDR3: TGTGCCAGCACCTTTCTCGACAAGAACACTGAAGCTTTCTTT.

As regards this clonotype: At one boundary the junction diverges from the germline segment, which might be a read error. The rearrangement uses TRBV3-1 and TRBJ1-3; D remains unclear. This CDR3 spans 18 amino acids. CDR1 and CDR2 (germline): LGHDT, YNNKEL (reference sequence). The CDR3 loop is CTSSLRPLQTLSGNTIYF. The DNA for the CDR3 is TGTACCAGCAGTTTACGACCTTTGCAGACGCTCTCTGGAAACACCATATATTTT. Looking up the rest from reference TRBV3-1 and TRBJ1-3 gives the full variable domain: DTAVSQTPKYLVTQMGNDKSIKCEQNLGHDTMYWYKQDSKKFLKIMFSYNNKELIINETVPNRFSPKSPDKAHLNLHINSLELGDSAVYFCTSSLRPLQTLSGNTIYFGEGSWLTVV.

This clonotype was seen repeatedly, ten times or more. The rearrangement joins TRBV20-1 to TRBJ2-6; weak D call: TRBD2 (6 bases). Deletions cut 0 bases from V and 2 bases from J, with 11 bases between. This CDR3 contains 16 residues. Germline V gene sequence: CDR1 DFQATT, CDR2 SNEGSKA (reference sequence). The CDR3 DNA sequence: TGCAGTGCTAGAGATTTGGGGGGTCCTGGGGCCAACGTCCTGACTTTC. This translates into CSARDLGGPGANVLTF.

Many counts were recorded for this clonotype. The rearrangement joins TRBV12-3 or TRBV12-4 to TRBJ2-7; D remains unclear. The CDR3 runs to 13 residues. The ends were cut back, 2 bases at V and 2 bases at J, with 7 bases in the middle. CDR3 coding DNA: TGTGCCAGCAGTTTAAGTGGGACCTACGAGCAGTACTTC. Protein sequence: CASSLSGTYEQYF.

This clonotype was seen a few times. A read error may produce the germline difference seen at one junction end. This chain links TRBV20-1 with TRBJ2-7, with TRBD1 identical over 8 bases. Germline CDR1 DFQATT, CDR2 SNEGSKA (reference sequence). The CDR3 length is 15 residues. The CDR3 DNA follows: TGCTGTGCTAGTGGACGGACAGGGTCGACCTACGAGCAGTACTTC. Translation gives CCASGRTGSTYEQYF.

This clonotype was found many times. The J gene is TRBJ2-3, the V gene TRBV5-1, with 8 bases lining up with TRBD1. The CDR3 sequence is 14 residues long. Per germline, CDR1 SGHRS and CDR2 YFSETQ. V shed 1 base and J 7 bases; nucleotides not matched to a gene: 5. CDR3: CASSLRQGMNTQYF. The CDR3 region has the DNA TGCGCCAGCAGCTTGCGACAGGGGATGAATACGCAGTATTTT. Full variable domain (outside the CDR3, taken from reference TRBV5-1 and TRBJ2-3): KAGVTQTPRYLIKTRGQQVTLSCSPISGHRSVSWYQQTPGQGLQFLFEYFSETQRNKGNFPGRFSGRQFSNSRSEMNVSTLELGDSALYLCASSLRQGMNTQYFGPGTRLTVL.

This clonotype was seen many times. The rearrangement joins TRBV27 to TRBJ2-7; 11 nucleotides line up with TRBD2. The CDR3 spans 16 residues. The V segment lost 4 bases and the J segment 3 bases; nucleotides outside the gene matches: 8. Germline CDR1 and CDR2: MNHEY and SMNVEV (reference sequence). Here the CDR3 DNA reads TGTGCCAGCAGTTCTGAAACGGGACTAGCGGTCTACGAGCAGTACTTC. This encodes CASSSETGLAVYEQYF.

This clonotype has at least ten counts. The rearrangement links TRBV29-1 to TRBJ2-7; 12 nucleotides line up with TRBD1. V was pared by 4 bases and J by 1 base, with 14 bases of the junction left unmatched. Germline V gene sequence: CDR1 SQVTM, CDR2 ANQGSEA. The CDR3 is 18 residues long. The CDR3 protein is CSVAMGQGAPWTSYEQYF. CDR3 bases: TGCAGCGTTGCTATGGGACAGGGGGCCCCTTGGACTTCCTACGAGCAGTACTTC.

This clonotype was seen ten or more times. V and J are TRBV5-5 and TRBJ2-7; the D gene is possibly TRBD1 (5 bases). The V gene's germline CDR1 is SGHKS and CDR2 YYEKEE (reference sequence). CDR3 length: 13 amino acids. Trimming shortened V by 1 base and J by 1 base, and 6 bases separated the two germline ends. CDR3 bases: TGTGCCAGCAGCTTGCAGGGTTCCTACGAGCAGTACGTC. Encoded protein: CASSLQGSYEQYV.

The sample holds many counts of this clonotype. CDR3 region: CASSQRPTHTYEQYF. CDR3 bases: TGTGCCAGCAGCCAAAGGCCCACACATACCTACGAGCAGTACTTC. The genes are TRBV3-1 and TRBJ2-7; the D is unclear. The CDR3 totals 15 residues. Germline V CDR1 and CDR2: LGHDT, YNNKEL (reference sequence). Trimming removed 2 bases from V and 2 bases from J, with 13 bases in between.

There are a few counts of this clonotype. This chain links TRBV5-1 with TRBJ2-3; 8 nucleotides match TRBD2. Unmatched junction bases numbered 10, after V lost 4 bases and J lost 0 bases. The CDR3 is 17 residues long. Germline V CDR1 and CDR2: SGHRS, YFSETQ. The CDR3 sequence is CASSQNRGGVSTDTQYF. The CDR3 coding sequence is TGCGCCAGCAGCCAAAACCGGGGGGGGGTAAGCACAGATACGCAGTATTTT.